Listed below are T cell receptor beta chains from one sample, sequenced in a study of cytomegalovirus exposure and HLA in healthy donors. Sequenced by immunoSEQ multiplex PCR; TCRdb stores in-frame clones only, minus some. The table records tens of thousands of clones, about 84% of them present only once. The sample comprised PBMCs. All receptors come from a male donor in good health and CMV-seronegative. CDR3s include the opening cysteine and the closing phenylalanine or tryptophan. The D gene is left open where the match is weak. Clone size is not always given. Where it is, it says once, few, many or a class for expanded clones.

cdr3_nt	cdr3_aa	v_call	j_call	d_call	clone_size
TGTGCCAGCAGGCCAAGGTCAGGGGGCTGGTATGAGCAGTTCTTC	CASRPRSGGWYEQFF	TRBV7-9	TRBJ2-1	TRBD1	few
TGTGCCAGCAGCTTGGCACCGGACTTGTCCTACAATGAGCAGTTCTTC	CASSLAPDLSYNEQFF	TRBV5-6	TRBJ2-1	NA	few
TGTGCCAGCACCGGACAGGGGCGGAAATATGGCTACACCTTC	CASTGQGRKYGYTF	TRBV6-6	TRBJ1-2	TRBD1	NA
TGTGCCAGCAGCGTAGGGCTAGCGGGGGGCAATGAGCAGTTCTTC	CASSVGLAGGNEQFF	TRBV9	TRBJ2-1	TRBD2	NA
TGTGCCATCAGTTTCCGGGACAGGGGGGAGACCCAGTACTTC	CAISFRDRGETQYF	TRBV10-3	TRBJ2-5	TRBD1	few
TGTGCCAGCAGCTTGAGGGGTTATGGCTACACCTTC	CASSLRGYGYTF	TRBV5-6	TRBJ1-2	NA	NA
TGTGCCAGCAGTTACTCTGCGGGGGGGAGCACAGATACGCAGTATTTT	CASSYSAGGSTDTQYF	TRBV6-6	TRBJ2-3	TRBD2	NA
TGTGCCAGCAGCTTAGGGGTCAACAGGGAACGTAACGAGCAGTACTTC	CASSLGVNRERNEQYF	TRBV7-6	TRBJ2-7	NA	NA
TGTGCCAGCACGGGCGGGGGGGCGGTTTACTACGAGCAGTACTTC	CASTGGGAVYYEQYF	TRBV6-1	TRBJ2-7	TRBD2	NA
TGTGCCAGCAGCTTGTATGAGGCCAATCAGCCCCAGCATTTT	CASSLYEANQPQHF	TRBV5-6	TRBJ1-5	NA	NA
TGTGCCAGCAGCCTAGGGGGCGGGACACAACTGTTTTTT	CASSLGGGTQLFF	TRBV2	TRBJ1-4	TRBD1	NA
TGCGCCAGCAGCCAAGGGGACAGCTACGGCATTTCCCCGATGAACACTGAAGCTTTCTTT	CASSQGDSYGISPMNTEAFF	TRBV4-3	TRBJ1-1	TRBD1	NA
TGTGCCAGCGGACCGACAGCAACTAATGAAAAACTGTTTTTT	CASGPTATNEKLFF	TRBV9	TRBJ1-4	NA	NA
TGTGCCAGCAGCCTCAACGGACAGTGGGTCGCAGGGGCCAACGTCCTGACTTTC	CASSLNGQWVAGANVLTF	TRBV7-3	TRBJ2-6	NA	few